This T cell receptor beta chain was sequenced during a study of cytomegalovirus exposure and HLA in healthy donors. Study-wide findings and caveats: Later analysis reportedly placed an Asian-associated ancestry cluster below the approximately 680-donor mean in N-insertions. It was confirmed in vitro that a few of the CMV-associated chains were specific for CMV antigens.

Both 60 Vbeta primers and 13 Jbeta primers went into the PCR. Only in-frame clones appear in the TCRdb table, and some are missing; sequencing was by immunoSEQ multiplex PCR. The sample lists 30,000 to 40,000 clones, roughly 76% occurring once. Trimming removed 4 bases at V and 7 bases at J, with 16 bases between. CDR3 size: 14 residues. Germline CDR1 reads LNHDA; CDR2 reads SQIVND (reference sequence). For this clone: Its antigen is unknown.

The receptor was isolated from a woman in her 30s in good health and CMV-seropositive. The sequencing sample was made of PBMCs. V gene TRBV19 combines with J gene TRBJ2-5; tentative D call: TRBD1 (5 bases). CDR3 nucleotides: TGTGCCAGTAGTAGGGCAGGGATTCAGGGGACCCAGTACTTC. Encoded protein: CASSRAGIQGTQYF.